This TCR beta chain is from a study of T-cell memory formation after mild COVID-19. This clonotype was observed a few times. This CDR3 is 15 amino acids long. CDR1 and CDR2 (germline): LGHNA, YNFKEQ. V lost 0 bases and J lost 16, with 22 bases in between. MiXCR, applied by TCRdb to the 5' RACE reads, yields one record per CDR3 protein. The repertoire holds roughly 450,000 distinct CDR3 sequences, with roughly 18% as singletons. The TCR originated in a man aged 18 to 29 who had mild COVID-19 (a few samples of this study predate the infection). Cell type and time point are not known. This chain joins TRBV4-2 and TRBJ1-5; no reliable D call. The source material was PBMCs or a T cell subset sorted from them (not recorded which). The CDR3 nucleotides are TGTGCCAGCAGCCAAGACGCCCACGCAGGAGGCATGTACCATTTT. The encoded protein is CASSQDAHAGGMYHF.